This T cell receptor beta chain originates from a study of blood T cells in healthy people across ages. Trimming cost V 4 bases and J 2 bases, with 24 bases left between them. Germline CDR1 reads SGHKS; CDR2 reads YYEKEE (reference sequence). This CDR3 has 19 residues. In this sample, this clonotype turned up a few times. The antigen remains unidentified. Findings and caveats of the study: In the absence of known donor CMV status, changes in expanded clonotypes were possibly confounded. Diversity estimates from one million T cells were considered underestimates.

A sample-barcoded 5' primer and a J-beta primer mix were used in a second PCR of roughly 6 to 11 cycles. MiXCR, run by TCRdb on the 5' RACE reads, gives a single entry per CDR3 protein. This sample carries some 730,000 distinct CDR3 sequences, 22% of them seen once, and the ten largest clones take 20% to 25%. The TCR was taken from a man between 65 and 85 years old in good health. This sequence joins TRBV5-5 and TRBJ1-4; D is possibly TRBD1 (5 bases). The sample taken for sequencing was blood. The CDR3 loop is CASSPGRLWGSGTNEKLFF. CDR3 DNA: TGTGCCAGCAGCCCGGGGAGGCTTTGGGGGAGTGGGACTAATGAAAAACTGTTTTTT.